One sample yielded the 27 T cell receptor beta chains listed below, sequenced in a study of cytomegalovirus exposure and HLA in healthy donors. The primer mix had 60 Vbeta and 13 Jbeta primers. Only in-frame clones appear in the TCRdb table, and some are missing; sequencing was by immunoSEQ multiplex PCR. Among about 150,000 clones listed, approximately 80% were seen once. Sequenced input: PBMCs. Source of these receptors: a man aged 40-55 years in good health and CMV-seronegative.

J is TRBJ2-1 and V is TRBV7-8; 7 bases are shared with TRBD2. The CDR3 runs 14 residues. The V gene end was trimmed by 7 bases and the J gene end by 7 bases; junction bases not matched to a gene: 10. Germline V gene sequence: CDR1 SGHVS, CDR2 FQNEAQ. The DNA for the CDR3 is TGTGCCAGCATACCTCGGCGGGAGCCGAATGAGCAGTTCTTC. Encoded protein: CASIPRREPNEQFF. The entire variable domain, with the rest obtained from reference TRBV7-8 and TRBJ2-1, is as follows: GAGVSQSPRYKVAKRGQDVALRCDPISGHVSLFWYQQALGQGPEFLTYFQNEAQLDKSGLPSDRFFAERPEGSVSTLKIQRTQQEDSAVYLCASIPRREPNEQFFGPGTRLTVL.

The chain couples TRBV5-1 to TRBJ2-1, with a tentative D call TRBD1 (5 bases). Trimming took off 4 bases at V and 5 bases at J, with 31 bases between the two ends. Looked up from germline, CDR1 is SGHRS and CDR2 is YFSETQ. This CDR3 spans 20 amino acids. DNA for the CDR3: TGCGCCAGCAGCCCTTCCACCTCTTTTAATGGGGCTGGTGCGAACAATGAGCAGTTCTTC. As protein: CASSPSTSFNGAGANNEQFF.

This chain links TRBV25-1 with TRBJ2-1; possible D gene TRBD1, 6 bases. This CDR3 has 18 residues. The V end was cut by 1 base, the J end by 2 bases, with 18 bases between. Germline CDR1 and CDR2: MGHDK and SYGVNS. Here the CDR3 reads CASSESSGWDNPYNEQFF. CDR3 coding DNA: TGTGCCAGCAGTGAATCCTCAGGGTGGGACAACCCCTACAATGAGCAGTTCTTC.

The V and J genes are TRBV18 and TRBJ1-5, with 8 bases lining up with TRBD1. Germline trimming cut 2 bases from V and 6 bases from J; bases unmatched to any gene: 3. Looked up from germline, CDR1 is KGHSH and CDR2 is LQKENI. The CDR3 covers 14 residues. CDR3 in amino acids: CASSPGQGGQPQHF. The CDR3 nucleotides are TGTGCCAGCTCACCAGGACAGGGAGGTCAGCCCCAGCATTTT.

The chain carries TRBV28 and TRBJ2-7; 7 positions agree with TRBD2. CDR3 length: 15 amino acids. CDR1 is MDHEN, CDR2 SYDVKM, per germline. V lost 7 bases and J lost 0; bases outside the gene matches: 9. In DNA, the CDR3 is TGTGCCAGCAAGGGAGGGACCCCCGGCTCCTACGAGCAGTACTTC. It specifies CASKGGTPGSYEQYF.

The chain carries TRBV10-3 and TRBJ1-1; D is perhaps TRBD1 (6 bases). The CDR3 is made up of 15 amino acids. Germline V CDR1 and CDR2: ENHRY, SYGVKD. V was cut by 6 bases and J by 7 bases, with 21 bases left in between. The CDR3 region is CAIRPSGAGRDEAFF. As DNA, the CDR3 is TGTGCCATCAGACCCTCAGGGGCAGGACGCGATGAAGCTTTCTTT.

This chain joins TRBV25-1 and TRBJ2-1; D possibly corresponds to TRBD2 (7 bases). CDR1 MGHDK and CDR2 SYGVNS come from the germline V gene. The V gene lost 3 bases and the J gene lost 7 bases, with 16 bases spanning the gap. The CDR3 length is 15 residues. The CDR3 nucleotides read TGTGCCAGCAGTGAGGGGGGGGGCCTAATAAATGAGCAGTTCTTC. Its protein is CASSEGGGLINEQFF.

The DNA of the CDR3 is TGTGCCAGCAGCTTGCTGGGGACAGGTGTCTACGAGCAGTACTTC. Amino acids: CASSLLGTGVYEQYF. The chain has TRBV5-8 and TRBJ2-5; 8 nucleotides match TRBD1. The J call may be incorrect, as the DNA end agrees better with TRBJ2-7. CDR1 is SGHTS, CDR2 YDEGEE, per germline. This CDR3 is 15 amino acids long.

This clone appeared once. One end of the junction does not line up with germline, which may come from a read error. V is TRBV6-6 and J is TRBJ2-4, with a weak D call TRBD1 (6 bases). Germline V CDR1 and CDR2: MNHNY, SVGAGI (reference sequence). CDR3 size: 15 residues. The CDR3 DNA follows: TGTGCCAGCAGTCCTCCGGGACAAGCCAAAAACAGTCAGTACTTC. Its translation: CASSPPGQAKNSQYF.

This sequence joins TRBV5-5 and TRBJ1-4, with a weak D call TRBD1 (6 bases). CDR3 length: 15 residues. The V gene's germline CDR1 is SGHKS and CDR2 YYEKEE (reference sequence). V shed 4 bases and J shed 7 bases, with 17 bases lying between them. CDR3 nucleotide sequence: TGTGCCAGCAGCCGAGGTGGGACAAAGGGTGAAAAACTGTTTTTT. Residues: CASSRGGTKGEKLFF.

The rearrangement uses TRBV11-2 and TRBJ2-5, with TRBD1 matching 8 bases. With V trimmed by 4 bases and J by 12 bases, 1 base remained unmatched. The germline V gene encodes CDR1 SGHAT and CDR2 FQNNGV. The CDR3 is made up of 10 amino acids. CDR3 region: CASSSDREYF. In nucleotides, the CDR3 is TGTGCCAGCAGCTCGGACAGGGAGTACTTC. The full variable domain, its missing parts supplied by reference TRBV11-2 and TRBJ2-5, is EAGVAQSPRYKIIEKRQSVAFWCNPISGHATLYWYQQILGQGPKLLIQFQNNGVVDDSQLPKDRFSAERLKGVDSTLKIQPAKLEDSAVYLCASSSDREYFGPGTRLLVL.

The V call is TRBV28, the J call TRBJ2-7; 9 nucleotides match TRBD2. V lost 1 base, J lost 0 bases, and 13 bases stayed unmatched. The CDR3 totals 19 residues. Germline CDR1 and CDR2: MDHEN and SYDVKM. CDR3 amino acids: CASSLFPPQREASSYEQYF. CDR3 in DNA: TGTGCCAGCAGTTTATTTCCTCCCCAGCGGGAGGCCAGCTCCTACGAGCAGTACTTC.

The chain is built from TRBV7-8 and TRBJ2-7; D remains ambiguous. Germline V CDR1 and CDR2: SGHVS, FQNEAQ. The CDR3 length is 11 residues. Trimming stripped 5 bases from V and 12 bases from J, with 14 bases between. The CDR3 coding sequence is TGTGCCAGCAGCAGCAGACTCCCGCTGTACTTC. It translates to CASSSRLPLYF.

The gene calls are TRBV28 and TRBJ2-1; 8 bases map to TRBD2. The CDR3 spans 17 residues. V was clipped by 1 base and J by 4 bases; unmatched bases: 9. Germline CDR1 MDHEN, CDR2 SYDVKM. CDR3 DNA: TGTGCCAGCAGTTTATCCCGGGAGGGCCCGTTTTACAATGAGCAGTTCTTC. Translating it yields CASSLSREGPFYNEQFF.

The gene calls are TRBV10-2 and TRBJ1-5; D ambiguous. The CDR3 length is 14 residues. CDR1 WSHSY and CDR2 SAAADI come from the germline V gene. V was trimmed by 4 bases and J by 5 bases, leaving 12 bases between them. CDR3 residues: CASSAVQTDQPQHF. Written as DNA, the CDR3 is TGCGCCAGCAGTGCTGTACAGACCGATCAGCCCCAGCATTTT.

This chain joins TRBV30 and TRBJ2-7, with D possibly TRBD2 on 6 matching bases. CDR1 and CDR2 (germline): GTSNPN, SVGIG (reference sequence). Trimming left V 0 bases short and J 3 bases short, with 21 bases between. The length of the CDR3 is 17 residues. The CDR3 here is CAWSVRGSGGGGYEQYF. The CDR3 coding sequence is TGTGCCTGGAGTGTACGAGGTAGCGGCGGAGGTGGCTACGAGCAGTACTTC.

The V and J genes are TRBV5-1 and TRBJ2-7; D uncertain. The CDR3 loop spans 14 amino acids. The V end was cut by 6 bases, the J end by 1 base, with 14 bases between. In germline, CDR1 is SGHRS, CDR2 YFSETQ. The CDR3 loop reads CASTPAPRSYEQYF. The CDR3 DNA follows: TGCGCCAGCACCCCCGCCCCGAGGTCCTACGAGCAGTACTTC.

The chain carries TRBV7-3 and TRBJ2-3; TRBD2 aligns across 8 bases. CDR1 SGHTA and CDR2 FQGTGA come from the germline V gene. With 4 bases clipped from V and 1 base from J, the junction kept 7 bases outside the gene matches. The CDR3 consists of 16 residues. CDR3 in DNA: TGTGCCAGCAGCTCATCAATTAGCGGGGGCACAGATACGCAGTATTTT. It specifies CASSSSISGGTDTQYF.

CDR3 amino acids: CRGPGQGYEQYF. CDR3 bases: TGCAGAGGCCCGGGACAGGGCTACGAGCAGTACTTC. The gene calls are TRBV29-1 and TRBJ2-7; 9 bases agree with TRBD1. The CDR3 length is 12 residues. Germline values: CDR1 SQVTM, CDR2 ANQGSEA.

The chain joins TRBV9 to TRBJ2-3; the match to TRBD2 covers 9 bases. The CDR3 has 20 amino acids. Losses at the gene ends were 0 bases for V and 7 bases for J; bases not matched to a gene: 21. Germline CDR1 is SGDLS and CDR2 is YYNGEE. The CDR3 here is CASSVGSSEGLAQPGHTQYF. In DNA, the CDR3 is TGTGCCAGCAGCGTAGGATCAAGCGAGGGACTAGCTCAGCCCGGACATACGCAGTATTTT.

V gene TRBV5-1 combines with J gene TRBJ2-7, with a possible D match to TRBD1 (5 bases). The CDR3 is 15 amino acids. Germline V gene sequence: CDR1 SGHRS, CDR2 YFSETQ. Trimming removed 2 bases at V and 6 bases at J, with 18 bases between. The CDR3 DNA sequence: TGCGCCAGCAGCTTCAGGGTCCACGATGTCGGCGAGCAGTACTTC. It is translated as CASSFRVHDVGEQYF. Full variable domain (missing parts from reference TRBV5-1 and TRBJ2-7): KAGVTQTPRYLIKTRGQQVTLSCSPISGHRSVSWYQQTPGQGLQFLFEYFSETQRNKGNFPGRFSGRQFSNSRSEMNVSTLELGDSALYLCASSFRVHDVGEQYFGPGTRLTVT.

The J gene is TRBJ2-5, the V gene TRBV28; perhaps TRBD1 as D (6 bases). The CDR3 totals 13 residues. V shed 7 bases and J shed 2 bases, with 11 bases lying between them. Looked up from germline, CDR1 is MDHEN and CDR2 is SYDVKM. CDR3 coding DNA: TGTGCCAGCACCCGACAGGATCAAGAGACCCAGTACTTC. This translates into CASTRQDQETQYF.

This chain connects TRBV19 to TRBJ2-3, with D possibly matching TRBD1 (6 bases). Germline V lookup: CDR1 LNHDA, CDR2 SQIVND (reference sequence). V was cut by 9 bases and J by 4 bases, with 11 bases left in between. The CDR3 sequence is 12 residues long. The CDR3 coding sequence is TGTGCCAGCACAGGGATAGCAGATACGCAGTATTTT. It yields the protein CASTGIADTQYF.

This chain joins TRBV28 and TRBJ2-2; D ambiguous. Trimming took off 5 bases at V and 4 bases at J, with 8 bases between the two ends. This CDR3 has 13 amino acids. Looked up from germline, CDR1 is MDHEN and CDR2 is SYDVKM. The chain's CDR3 is CASSPYATGELFF. Written as DNA, the CDR3 is TGTGCCAGCAGTCCCTACGCCACCGGGGAGCTGTTTTTT.

The gene calls are TRBV6-1 and TRBJ2-7; 9 nucleotides align to TRBD2. The CDR3 is made up of 14 amino acids. Germline V lookup: CDR1 MNHNS, CDR2 SASEGT. V dropped 7 bases and J dropped 2; count of bases not matched to a gene: 6. CDR3 nucleotides: TGTGCCAGCAACGGACTAGCGAGACCCTACGAGCAGTACTTC. This translates into CASNGLARPYEQYF.

The chain has TRBV5-1 and TRBJ2-5, with TRBD2 matching 8 bases. Judging by the DNA end, TRBJ2-7 fits better; the J call may be wrong. The CDR3 loop spans 15 amino acids. Germline V gene data show CDR1 as SGHRS and CDR2 as YFSETQ. The CDR3 loop reads CASSLGTSISYEQYF. For the CDR3, the DNA is TGCGCCAGCAGCTTGGGGACTAGCATTTCCTACGAGCAGTACTTC.

The gene calls are TRBV19 and TRBJ2-7; 10 nucleotides agree with TRBD1. Germline CDR1 is LNHDA and CDR2 is SQIVND (reference sequence). J gave up 5 bases and V 7 bases, and 5 bases lay outside the gene matches. This CDR3 has 13 amino acids. The CDR3 sequence: CASNPGQGDEQYF. CDR3 nucleotides: TGTGCCAGTAACCCCGGACAGGGGGACGAGCAGTACTTC.